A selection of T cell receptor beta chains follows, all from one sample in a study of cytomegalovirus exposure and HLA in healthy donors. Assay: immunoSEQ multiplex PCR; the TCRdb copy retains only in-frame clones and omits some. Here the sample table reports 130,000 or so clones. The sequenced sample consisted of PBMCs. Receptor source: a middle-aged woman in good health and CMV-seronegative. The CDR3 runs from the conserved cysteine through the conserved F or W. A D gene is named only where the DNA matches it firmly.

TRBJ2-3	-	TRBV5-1	CASSLGREASTDTQYF	TGCGCCAGCAGCTTGGGGAGGGAGGCCAGCACAGATACGCAGTATTTT
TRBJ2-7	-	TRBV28	CASRAPGTLGYEQYF	TGTGCCAGCCGAGCACCCGGGACATTGGGCTACGAGCAGTACTTC
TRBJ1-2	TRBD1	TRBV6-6	CAVQGDGGYTF	TGTGCCGTACAGGGGGACGGCGGCTACACCTTC
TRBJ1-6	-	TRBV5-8	CASSLESNNSPLHF	TGTGCCAGCAGCCTTGAGAGCAATAATTCACCCCTCCACTTT
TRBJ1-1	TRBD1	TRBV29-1	CSAGTAGENTEAFF	TGCAGCGCGGGGACAGCCGGGGAAAACACTGAAGCTTTCTTT
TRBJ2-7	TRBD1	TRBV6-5	CASRRDRGLYEQYF	TGTGCCAGCAGACGGGACAGGGGACTTTACGAGCAGTACTTC
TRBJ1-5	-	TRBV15	CATQNPSHQPQHF	TGTGCCACCCAGAACCCTTCTCATCAGCCCCAGCATTTT
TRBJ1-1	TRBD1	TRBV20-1	CSARKGQAF	TGCAGTGCTAGAAAGGGACAGGCCTTT
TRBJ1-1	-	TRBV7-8	CASTPRDMNTEAFF	TGTGCCAGCACCCCAAGGGACATGAACACTGAAGCTTTCTTT
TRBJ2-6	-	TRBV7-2	CASSWTASSGANVLTF	TGTGCCAGCAGCTGGACAGCTTCGTCTGGGGCCAACGTCCTGACTTTC
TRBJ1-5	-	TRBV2	CASSVRGGLDQPQHF	TGTGCCAGCTCAGTACGGGGGGGGTTGGATCAGCCCCAGCATTTT
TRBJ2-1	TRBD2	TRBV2	CASKRRGASGGRGINEQFF	TGTGCCAGCAAACGGCGGGGGGCTAGCGGGGGTCGGGGGATCAATGAGCAGTTCTTC
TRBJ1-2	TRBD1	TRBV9	CASSADPGTVYGYTF	TGTGCCAGCAGCGCTGATCCCGGGACAGTTTATGGCTACACCTTC
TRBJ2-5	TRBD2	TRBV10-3	CAISEGTSSETQYF	TGTGCCATCAGTGAGGGGACTAGTTCGGAGACCCAGTACTTC
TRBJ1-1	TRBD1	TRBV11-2	CASSLAGGSGTEAFF	TGTGCCAGCAGCTTAGCAGGGGGGTCGGGTACTGAAGCTTTCTTT
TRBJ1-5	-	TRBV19	CASRGAGGDNQPQHF	TGTGCCAGTCGGGGGGCGGGGGGCGACAATCAGCCCCAGCATTTT
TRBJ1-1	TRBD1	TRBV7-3	CASSSNGQGAMAFF	TGTGCCAGCAGCTCTAACGGACAGGGGGCGATGGCTTTCTTT
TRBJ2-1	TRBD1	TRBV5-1	CASSSGTVNEQFF	TGCGCCAGCAGCTCGGGGACAGTCAATGAGCAGTTCTTC
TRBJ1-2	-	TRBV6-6	CASSRDYGYTF	TGTGCCAGCAGCCGGGATTATGGCTACACCTTC
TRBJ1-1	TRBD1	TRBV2	CASSPNRGANTEAFF	TGTGCCAGCAGCCCAAACAGGGGGGCGAACACTGAAGCTTTCTTT
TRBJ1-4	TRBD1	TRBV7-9	CASSFRQGIEKLFF	TGTGCCAGCAGCTTCCGACAGGGAATAGAAAAACTGTTTTTT
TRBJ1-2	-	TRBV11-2	CASRLTGNYGYTF	TGTGCCAGCAGACTCACGGGTAACTATGGCTACACCTTC
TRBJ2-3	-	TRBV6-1	CASSVILDTQYF	TGTGCCAGCAGTGTAATCCTGGATACGCAGTATTTT
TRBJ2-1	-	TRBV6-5	CASTPGYSYNEQFF	TGTGCCAGCACCCCGGGTTACTCCTACAATGAGCAGTTCTTC
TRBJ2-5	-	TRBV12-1	CASGLAGVTIGGETQYF	TGTGCCAGCGGACTAGCGGGGGTAACTATAGGTGGGGAGACCCAGTACTTC
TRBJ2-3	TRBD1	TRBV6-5	CASSRDSSTDTQYF	TGTGCCAGCAGCCGGGACAGTTCCACAGATACGCAGTATTTT
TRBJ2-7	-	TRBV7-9	CASSLLPSSYEQYF	TGTGCCAGCAGCTTACTCCCGTCCTCCTACGAGCAGTACTTC
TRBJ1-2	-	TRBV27	CASRRQLANYGYTF	TGTGCCAGCAGGCGACAATTAGCTAACTATGGCTACACCTTC
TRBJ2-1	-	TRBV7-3	CASSLPGGLYNEQFF	TGTGCCAGCAGCTTACCGGGGGGCCTCTACAATGAGCAGTTCTTC
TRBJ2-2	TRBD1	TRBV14	CASSQRTGSGELFF	TGTGCCAGCAGCCAACGGACAGGGTCCGGGGAGCTGTTTTTT
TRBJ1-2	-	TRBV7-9	CASSLAVTASPVDYTF	TGTGCCAGCAGCTTAGCGGTAACTGCGTCCCCTGTTGACTACACCTTC
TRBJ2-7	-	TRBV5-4	CASSLKYTGTYEQYF	TGTGCCAGCAGCTTGAAGTATACAGGCACCTACGAGCAGTACTTC
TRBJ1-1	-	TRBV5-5	CASSKERGQWGTEAFF	TGTGCCAGCAGCAAGGAGCGGGGACAATGGGGCACTGAAGCTTTCTTT
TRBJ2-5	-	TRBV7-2	CASSFTSQETQYF	TGTGCCAGCAGCTTTACTAGCCAAGAGACCCAGTACTTC
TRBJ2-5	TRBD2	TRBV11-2	CASSLRGSIAGNQETQYF	TGTGCCAGCAGCCTGAGAGGGTCGATAGCGGGAAACCAAGAGACCCAGTACTTC
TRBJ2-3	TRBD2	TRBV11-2	CASSSISGGASRNTQYF	TGTGCCAGCAGCTCCATTTCCGGGGGGGCCAGTAGAAATACGCAGTATTTT
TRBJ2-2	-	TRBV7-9	CASSQVEGLGSGELFF	TGTGCCAGCAGTCAAGTGGAGGGGTTGGGCTCCGGGGAGCTGTTTTTT
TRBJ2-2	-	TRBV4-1	CASSQEPRSAGELFF	TGCGCCAGCAGCCAAGAACCTAGATCGGCCGGGGAGCTGTTTTTT
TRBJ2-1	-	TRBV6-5	CASTRPGVRNEQFF	TGTGCCAGCACCCGGCCGGGGGTGCGCAATGAGCAGTTCTTC
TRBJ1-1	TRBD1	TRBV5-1	CASSGTRDRVQVMNTEAFF	TGCGCCAGCAGCGGAACCCGGGACAGAGTCCAGGTCATGAACACTGAAGCTTTCTTT
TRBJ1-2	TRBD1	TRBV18	CASSPVGTTGGGYGYTF	TGTGCCAGCTCACCCGTCGGGACCACAGGGGGCGGCTATGGCTACACCTTC
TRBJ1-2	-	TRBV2	CASREETNYGYTF	TGTGCCAGCAGGGAGGAGACCAACTATGGCTACACCTTC
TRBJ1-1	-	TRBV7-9	CASSSPAGKNTEAFF	TGTGCCAGCAGCTCCCCGGCAGGCAAGAACACTGAAGCTTTCTTT
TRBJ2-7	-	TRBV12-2	CASRLGQGYEQYF	TGTGCAAGTCGCTTAGGACAGGGTTACGAGCAGTACTTC
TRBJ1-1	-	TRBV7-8	CASSPTRDLVNTEAFF	TGTGCCAGCAGCCCCACGCGGGATCTAGTGAACACTGAAGCTTTCTTT
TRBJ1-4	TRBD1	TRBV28	CASSSRDRGLLGLFF	TGTGCCAGCAGTTCGCGGGACAGGGGCTTATTGGGACTGTTTTTT
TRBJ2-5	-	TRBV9	CASSSRVGETQYF	TGTGCCAGCAGTTCCAGAGTCGGGGAGACCCAGTACTTC
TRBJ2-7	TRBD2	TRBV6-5	CASSLTSGAHEQYF	TGTGCCAGCAGTCTCACTAGCGGGGCTCACGAGCAGTACTTC
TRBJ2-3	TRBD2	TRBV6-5	CASSYSRRGGTDTQYF	TGTGCCAGCAGTTACTCGAGACGGGGGGGCACAGATACGCAGTATTTT
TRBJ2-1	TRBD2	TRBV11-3	CASSPEGRAGGEQFF	TGTGCCAGCAGCCCAGAAGGGCGAGCGGGGGGGGAGCAGTTCTTC
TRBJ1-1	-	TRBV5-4	CASSLDSQNTEAFF	TGTGCCAGCAGCTTGGACAGTCAAAACACTGAAGCTTTCTTT
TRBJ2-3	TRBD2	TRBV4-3	CASSRGTTRVHTQYF	TGCGCCAGCAGCCGCGGGACTACCCGTGTACATACGCAGTATTTT
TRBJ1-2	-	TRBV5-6	CASSWQDRRIPEGYTF	TGTGCCAGCAGCTGGCAGGACAGACGGATTCCGGAAGGCTACACCTTC
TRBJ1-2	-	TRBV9	CASSVGGINYVGYTF	TGTGCCAGCAGCGTAGGAGGGATTAACTATGTTGGCTACACCTTC
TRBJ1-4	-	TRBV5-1	CASSLGATNEKLFF	TGCGCCAGCAGCCTAGGAGCAACTAATGAAAAACTGTTTTTT